This passage covers 15 T cell receptor beta chains from one sample sequenced in a study of CD8+CD57+ T cells in acquired aplastic anemia. Profiling of TCR beta VDJ combinations and CDR3 sequences used genomic DNA as template. TCRdb itself ran the reads through MiXCR, one entry per CDR3 protein. The data show approximately 150,000 distinct CDR3 sequences, around half seen once. The sequenced patients had an expansion of CD8+CD57+ cells seen by flow cytometry. The specimen was sorted CD4+, CD8+, or CD8+CD57+ T cells (not recorded which) from PBMCs. The source is a human donor with aplastic anemia.

For this clonotype: A read error is possible here, since a much larger clone lies one base away. V usage is TRBV4-2 and J usage is TRBJ2-5; 8 positions agree with TRBD1. CDR3 length: 15 residues. The germline V gene encodes CDR1 LGHNA and CDR2 YNFKEQ. In DNA form, the CDR3 reads TGTGCCAGCAGCCAATCAACAGGGGGAGGAGAGGCCCAGTACTTC. It is translated as CASSQSTGGGEAQYF.

This clonotype was detected many times. The chain joins TRBV2 to TRBJ2-4, with 7 bases matching TRBD1. CDR3 length: 13 amino acids. V trimming: 4 bases; J trimming: 6 bases; junction bases outside the gene matches: 3. Germline CDR1 and CDR2: SNHLY and FYNNEI. This chain's CDR3 is CASSGTGGNIQYF. In DNA, the CDR3 is TGTGCCAGCAGTGGGACAGGTGGAAACATTCAGTACTTC.

The V gene is TRBV20-1, the J gene TRBJ1-6; 7 bases match TRBD1. There are 13 residues in the CDR3. The trim removed 3 bases at V and 9 bases at J, leaving 5 bases unmatched. Germline V gives CDR1 DFQATT, CDR2 SNEGSKA (reference sequence). The CDR3 spells CSARDRPSSPLHF. CDR3 bases: TGCAGTGCTAGGGACAGGCCATCTTCACCCCTCCACTTT.

This clonotype was observed at least ten times. V gene TRBV7-2 combines with J gene TRBJ1-5, with TRBD1 matching 9 bases. V shed 5 bases and J 2 bases; nucleotides not matched to a gene: 4. Germline CDR1 and CDR2: SGHTA and FQGNSA. The CDR3 spans 15 residues. The CDR3 loop is CASSITGGGNQPQHF. The DNA for the CDR3 is TGTGCCAGCAGCATTACAGGGGGCGGCAATCAGCCCCAGCATTTT. Drawing the rest from reference TRBV7-2 and TRBJ1-5, the complete variable domain is GAGVSQSPSNKVTEKGKDVELRCDPISGHTALYWYRQSLGQGLEFLIYFQGNSAPDKSGLPSDRFSAERTGGSVSTLTIQRTQQEDSAVYLCASSITGGGNQPQHFGDGTRLSIL.

On this clonotype: One base away lies a much larger clone, so this may be a sequencing read error. The chain carries TRBV7-9 and TRBJ2-1; possible D gene TRBD2, 5 bases. This CDR3 is built from 15 residues. Germline V gene lookup returns CDR1 SEHNR and CDR2 FQNEAQ (reference sequence). The CDR3 is CASSLQRSQYNEQSF. For the CDR3, the DNA is TGTGCCAGCAGCCTCCAGCGGAGCCAGTACAATGAGCAGTCCTTC.

This clonotype was seen a few times. This chain links TRBV2 with TRBJ1-2, with TRBD1 identical over 7 bases. CDR1 and CDR2 (germline): SNHLY, FYNNEI. With V trimmed by 7 bases and J by 1 base, 6 bases remained unmatched. The CDR3 spans 14 residues. The CDR3 nucleotides are TGTGCCAGCAATCGAGGGGGCAATAACTATGGCTACACCTTC. It specifies CASNRGGNNYGYTF.

The sample holds many counts of this clonotype. This chain links TRBV6-2 or TRBV6-3 with TRBJ1-5; unclear D gene. V dropped 8 bases and J dropped 0 bases, with 8 bases sitting between them. This CDR3 region has 13 residues. Per germline, CDR1 MNHEY and CDR2 SVGEGT. The CDR3 coding sequence is TGTGCCAGCGGTTGGGGTAGCAATCAGCCCCAGCATTTT. This sequence encodes CASGWGSNQPQHF.

The genes are TRBV29-1 and TRBJ2-1; D not resolved. Germline CDR1 and CDR2: SQVTM and ANQGSEA. This CDR3 contains 11 residues. V lost 7 bases and J lost 6, with 10 bases in between. The chain's CDR3 is CSAVLANEQFF. In nucleotides, the CDR3 is TGCAGCGCTGTACTTGCCAATGAGCAGTTCTTC.

This clonotype was seen more than once but under ten times. The rearrangement uses TRBV19 and TRBJ1-1; no reliable D call. The CDR3 is made up of 13 amino acids. The V gene lost 1 base and the J gene lost 5 bases, with 8 bases spanning the gap. CDR1 LNHDA and CDR2 SQIVND come from the germline V gene (reference sequence). This CDR3 is CASSIGRGTEAFF. In nucleotides, the CDR3 is TGTGCCAGTAGTATAGGTCGGGGTACTGAAGCTTTCTTT.

This clonotype was recorded many times. V and J are TRBV5-5 and TRBJ1-3; no clear D. The ends were cut back, 0 bases at V and 4 bases at J, with 11 bases in the middle. Germline V gives CDR1 SGHKS, CDR2 YYEKEE (reference sequence). CDR3 length equals 15 residues. The CDR3 protein is CASSLVGGSGNTIYF. CDR3 sequence (DNA): TGTGCCAGCAGCTTGGTCGGCGGTTCCGGAAACACCATATATTTT.

The chain employs TRBV15 and TRBJ2-7, with no clear D. Germline values: CDR1 LNHNV, CDR2 YYDKDF (reference sequence). The CDR3 runs to 14 residues. V lost 0 bases to trimming and J lost 4 bases, with 10 bases between them. The CDR3 protein is CATSRDQTQYEQYF. The CDR3 nucleotides are TGTGCCACCAGCAGAGATCAAACACAGTACGAGCAGTACTTC.

This clonotype showed up many times. The genes are TRBV13 and TRBJ1-2; 10 bases are shared with TRBD1. The length of the CDR3 is 16 residues. Trimming took 4 bases from V and 3 from J; bases not matched to a gene: 8. Germline V gene lookup returns CDR1 PRHDT and CDR2 FYEKMQ (reference sequence). CDR3 region: CASSSRDRGLDYGYTF. In DNA, the CDR3 is TGTGCCAGCAGCTCACGGGACAGGGGCTTGGACTATGGCTACACCTTC.

This clonotype came up many times. J is TRBJ2-5 and V is TRBV2; the D gene could be TRBD1 or TRBD2 (6 bases each). CDR1 SNHLY and CDR2 FYNNEI come from the germline V gene. V dropped 0 bases and J dropped 5 bases, with 16 bases sitting between them. The CDR3 covers 16 residues. For the CDR3, the DNA is TGTGCCAGCAGTGAAGCGCGTCCGGGGGCGGGGGAGACCCAGTACTTC. As protein: CASSEARPGAGETQYF.

In its sample, this clonotype was seen many times. The chain carries TRBV9 and TRBJ1-4; D is unresolved. Per germline, CDR1 SGDLS and CDR2 YYNGEE. CDR3 length: 14 amino acids. V shed 0 bases and J shed 8 bases, with 11 bases lying between them. CDR3 nucleotide sequence: TGTGCCAGCAGCGTAGCTTGGGAGAAGGAAAAACTGTTTTTT. Amino acid sequence: CASSVAWEKEKLFF.

This clonotype showed up many times. This sequence joins TRBV5-4 and TRBJ2-2; no reliable D call. The V end lost 0 bases, the J end lost 6 bases, and 12 bases lay between the germline ends. Per germline, CDR1 SGHNT and CDR2 YYREEE (reference sequence). This CDR3 is built from 15 residues. DNA of the CDR3: TGTGCCAGCAGCTTGGAGGGTCGATCTCCCGGGGAGCTGTTTTTT. Translated, it gives CASSLEGRSPGELFF.